This T cell receptor beta chain was obtained from a study of blood T cells in healthy people across ages (dated by TCRdb to the mid-2010s). For the wider study: Template switching captured roughly one uniquely barcoded TCR beta cDNA molecule per two T cells in model experiments. Using deep sequencing normalized with unique cDNA molecular identifiers, the study measured how TCR beta repertoire diversity changes with age. The donors were divided into four age groups: young (average around 16 years), middle-aged (about 41), aged (around 59) and long-lived (82). To avoid experimental bias, donors of different ages were randomly spread across the sequencing lanes. For two donors (one aged 18 to 30 and one aged 80 or older), the study analyzed two additional independent replicas of 1 million unique cDNA reads from the same blood draw.

The CDR3 holds 15 amino acids from the cysteine to the phenylalanine. Just the 45-base CDR3 DNA is kept, in frame starting at base 1. Via the germline V gene, CDR1 is SNHLY and CDR2 FYNNEI. V is cut by 6 bases and J by 7 bases, and the space between the germline ends is 22 bases. Donors were 40 or so systemically healthy Caucasian individuals from Russia aged roughly 6 to 90 years. Each donor gave ten milliliters of peripheral blood, collected into EDTA-treated Vacutainer tubes. Ficoll-Paque density-gradient centrifugation was used to isolate PBMCs, with at least 6.5 million obtained per sample. Total RNA was extracted from PBMCs with Trizol reagent, with at least 6 micrograms obtained per sample. For every donor, flow cytometry on a PBMC aliquot measured the percentage of naive CD45RAhigh/CD27high T cells. This clonotype was recorded only once. Its antigen remains undetermined. No base quality information exists; no much larger clone differs at one position.

The library was produced with 5' RACE. Instrument used: Illumina HiSeq 2500. A second PCR of roughly 6 to 12 cycles was run with a J-beta primer mix and a sample-barcoded 5' primer. Each TCR beta cDNA molecule received a unique molecular identifier from a template-switch 5' adaptor carrying 12 random nucleotides. Each sample yielded at least 3 million CDR3-containing paired-end reads. First-strand cDNA was synthesized from all RNA with the Mint cDNA synthesis kit, primed by a TRBC-specific oligonucleotide. Following uracil-DNA glycosylase treatment, all cDNA underwent a first 18-cycle PCR with the universal primers M1SS and BC2_uni_R. In the source study's methods: For normalization, 1 million high-quality reads were randomly selected from each sample, with every read carrying a distinct molecular identifier. Instead of being binned into consensus sequences, reads that shared molecular identifiers were thrown out. MiTCR, set to a Q25 quality threshold and the strictest error-elimination algorithm, was used for CDR3 identification, clonotype clustering and error correction. Lower-bound total TCR beta diversity was estimated with a nonparametric unseen species model using Euler transformation. The public reads were run again by TCRdb, first through fastp at Q25 and then through MiXCR, and only productive beta chains were kept. One record per CDR3 amino acid sequence lists the most common genes and DNA. TCRdb, rather than the study authors, made the V and J calls. The sample table lists about 970,000 distinct CDR3 sequences, roughly 51% of them with a count of one. Around a fifth of the sample goes to the ten largest clones.

General conclusions and limits of the study: Because the CMV infection status of the donors was unknown, age-related changes in expanded clonotypes may potentially have been confounded. A strong correlation was found between observed TCR beta diversity and the percentage of naive T cells measured by flow cytometry. As age increased, observed TCR beta diversity per million T cells dropped in a roughly linear way, and a significant reduction was already evident by age around 41. Estimates of total diversity from one million sequenced T cells were regarded as lower bounds and underestimates. Compared with the aged group, the long-lived group had more naive CD4+ T cells, fewer expanded clones and increased TCR diversity, suggesting age selection. Conclusive comparison of naive and antigen-experienced compartments was prevented by the profiling of bulk unsorted PBMCs.

The clonotype was recovered from a woman aged 55-69 years in good health. The rearrangement combines TRBV2 with TRBJ2-7; TRBD2 is perhaps the D gene, given 6 matching bases. The material sequenced was blood. The DNA is as follows: TGTGCCAGCAGGGCCGGGAGCCGAATTTTGCGGGAGCAGTACTTC. This encodes CASRAGSRILREQYF. The reference TRBV2 and TRBJ2-7 proteins fill in what lies around the CDR3, so the full variable domain reads EPEVTQTPSHQVTQMGQEVILRCVPISNHLYFYWYRQILGQKVEFLVSFYNNEISEKSEIFDDQFSVERPDGSNFTLKIRSTKLEDSAMYFCASRAGSRILREQYFGPGTRLTVT.